What follows are 3 T cell receptor beta chains derived from one specimen sequenced in a study of T cells in Graves' hyperthyroidism and ophthalmopathy. RNA transcripts gave rise to amplified TCR beta CDR3 regions. The HTBI primer set drove a first-round RT-PCR of the TCR CDR3. A single record per CDR3 protein comes from TCRdb applying MiXCR to the multiplex PCR reads. The data show 380,000 or so distinct CDR3 sequences, about 15% seen once. The sequenced sample was blood. The receptor source for this set is a young woman with Graves' hyperthyroidism.

This clonotype occurred many times. The chain has TRBV3-1 and TRBJ2-3; tentatively, D is TRBD2 (5 bases). V dropped 0 bases and J dropped 0 bases, with 10 bases sitting between them. There are 16 residues in the CDR3. Germline values: CDR1 LGHDT, CDR2 YNNKEL (reference sequence). The CDR3 nucleotides read TGTGCCAGCAGCCAAGAAGGTGGGAGAAGCACAGATACGCAGTATTTT. It is translated as CASSQEGGRSTDTQYF.

V usage is TRBV5-1 and J usage is TRBJ2-1; D remains ambiguous. The CDR3 loop spans 15 amino acids. Trimming stripped 8 bases from V and 4 bases from J, with 19 bases between. CDR1 SGHRS and CDR2 YFSETQ come from the germline V gene. For the CDR3, the DNA is TGCGCCAGTTCACCGGCCCCAACAAAATACAATGAGCAGTTCTTC. Its translation: CASSPAPTKYNEQFF. The variable domain in full, completed from reference TRBV5-1 and TRBJ2-1, reads KAGVTQTPRYLIKTRGQQVTLSCSPISGHRSVSWYQQTPGQGLQFLFEYFSETQRNKGNFPGRFSGRQFSNSRSEMNVSTLELGDSALYLCASSPAPTKYNEQFFGPGTRLTVL.

This clonotype occurred many times. CDR3 coding DNA: TGTGCCAGCAGCTTGTTAGGTGCCACCAGCGACGAGACCCAGTACTTC. Translation gives CASSLLGATSDETQYF. The chain recombines TRBV11-1 with TRBJ2-5; D is unclear. Trimming removed 3 bases from V and 5 bases from J, with 19 bases in between. The CDR3 length is 16 residues. From germline, CDR1 is SGHAT and CDR2 FQDESV (reference sequence).